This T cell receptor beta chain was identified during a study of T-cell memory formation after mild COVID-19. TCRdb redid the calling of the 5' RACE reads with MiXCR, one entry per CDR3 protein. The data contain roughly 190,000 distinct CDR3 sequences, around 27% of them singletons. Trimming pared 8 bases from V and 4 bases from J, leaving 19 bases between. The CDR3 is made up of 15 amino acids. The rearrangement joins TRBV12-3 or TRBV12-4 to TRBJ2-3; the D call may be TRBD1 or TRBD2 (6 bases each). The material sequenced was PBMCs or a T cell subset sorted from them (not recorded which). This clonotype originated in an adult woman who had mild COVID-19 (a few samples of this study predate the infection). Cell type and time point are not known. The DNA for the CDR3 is TGTGCCAGCGGAGAGACTAGGGGGTTCCCAGATACGCAGTATTTT. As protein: CASGETRGFPDTQYF.